The 19 T cell receptor beta chains presented below share a single source sample, sequenced in a study of PD-L1 blockade in urothelial cancer. Clones were sequenced by immunoSEQ multiplex PCR, and TCRdb holds only the in-frame ones, with some missing. The table shows some 53,000 clones, with approximately 77% occurring only once. As to time point: pretreatment peripheral blood. Source: PBMCs, taken around atezolizumab (anti-PD-L1) treatment. The source of these receptors is a man between 65 and 85 years old with urothelial cancer.

This chain uses TRBV4-2 with TRBJ2-4; 10 bases match TRBD2. The CDR3 consists of 18 residues. The J segment lost 3 bases and the V segment lost 4 bases, leaving 12 bases of the junction unmatched. CDR1 LGHNA and CDR2 YNFKEQ come from the germline V gene. CDR3 amino acids: CASSPLPAGGPGKNIQYF. The CDR3 DNA is TGTGCCAGCAGCCCCCTCCCAGCGGGAGGGCCGGGCAAAAACATTCAGTACTTC.

The chain combines TRBV10-3 with TRBJ1-6; D may be TRBD1 (6 bases). CDR1 and CDR2 (germline): ENHRY, SYGVKD. The ends were cut back, 6 bases at V and 6 bases at J, with 6 bases in the middle. This CDR3 contains 12 residues. The CDR3: CAISRGNSPLHF. Written as DNA, the CDR3 is TGTGCCATCAGCAGGGGTAATTCACCCCTCCACTTT.

The chain uses TRBV19 and TRBJ2-7, with TRBD2 matching 10 bases. Unmatched junction bases numbered 8, after V lost 6 bases and J lost 3 bases. The CDR3 runs to 15 residues. CDR1 and CDR2 (germline): LNHDA, SQIVND (reference sequence). CDR3 loop: CASSRGLASSYEQYF. DNA for the CDR3: TGTGCCAGTAGCAGGGGACTAGCGTCTAGCTACGAGCAGTACTTC.

In this sample, this clone turned up once. The chain is built from TRBV14 and TRBJ2-7; TRBD2 is a possible D gene (6 bases). There are 13 residues in the CDR3. Germline V gene sequence: CDR1 SGHDN, CDR2 FVKESK. Trimming shortened V by 0 bases and J by 7 bases, and 10 bases separated the two germline ends. The CDR3 sequence is CASSQDLRGEQYF. The CDR3 DNA reads as TGTGCCAGCAGCCAAGACCTCCGGGGGGAGCAGTACTTC.

The chain combines TRBV28 with TRBJ1-2, with D unresolved. This CDR3 region has 13 residues. The V end lost 2 bases, the J end lost 6 bases, and 10 bases lay between the germline ends. Germline-derived CDR1 and CDR2 are MDHEN and SYDVKM. CDR3 protein: CASSLRRADGYTF. The DNA of the CDR3 is TGTGCCAGCAGTTTAAGGAGGGCGGATGGCTACACCTTC.

This chain links TRBV28 with TRBJ2-5; 9 positions agree with TRBD1. V dropped 4 bases and J dropped 7; count of bases not matched to a gene: 7. There are 14 residues in the CDR3. CDR1 is MDHEN and CDR2 is SYDVKM in the germline V gene. CDR3 loop: CASSSGQGFATQYF. CDR3 nucleotide sequence: TGTGCCAGCAGTTCGGGACAGGGTTTCGCGACCCAGTACTTC.

This chain links TRBV12-5 with TRBJ2-6; D not resolved. From germline, CDR1 is LGHNT and CDR2 FRNRAP. The CDR3 is 13 amino acids. V lost 7 bases and J 2 bases, leaving 6 bases between the germline ends. The CDR3 sequence: CASVQPGANVLTF. The CDR3 DNA reads as TGTGCTAGTGTACAGCCTGGGGCCAACGTCCTGACTTTC.

The chain couples TRBV19 to TRBJ2-5; D remains ambiguous. CDR3 length: 13 amino acids. V was shortened by 4 bases and J by 0 bases, with 6 bases between the two germline ends. Germline V gene sequence: CDR1 LNHDA, CDR2 SQIVND (reference sequence). CDR3 coding DNA: TGTGCCAGTAGTAGTGCGGACCAAGAGACCCAGTACTTC. It encodes CASSSADQETQYF. The full variable domain, completed using reference TRBV19 and TRBJ2-5, is DGGITQSPKYLFRKEGQNVTLSCEQNLNHDAMYWYRQDPGQGLRLIYYSQIVNDFQKGDIAEGYSVSREKKESFPLTVTSAQKNPTAFYLCASSSADQETQYFGPGTRLLVL.

The genes are TRBV2 and TRBJ2-1, with D perhaps matching TRBD1 (5 bases). V lost 2 bases and J 5 bases, leaving 19 bases between the germline ends. CDR1 and CDR2 from the germline V gene are SNHLY and FYNNEI. The CDR3 is 17 amino acids. In nucleotides, the CDR3 is TGTGCCAGCAGTGAAAGGGTTCCAGGACACATGAACAATGAGCAGTTCTTC. Translating it yields CASSERVPGHMNNEQFF.

The rearrangement links TRBV19 to TRBJ2-3; a weak D match, TRBD2 (5 bases). Germline loops: CDR1 LNHDA, CDR2 SQIVND (reference sequence). This CDR3 contains 16 residues. Trimming removed 2 bases from V and 0 bases from J, with 12 bases in between. CDR3 DNA sequence: TGTGCCAGTAGTATAAGAGGGTCCCCTAGCACAGATACGCAGTATTTT. This encodes CASSIRGSPSTDTQYF.

The chain employs TRBV4-3 and TRBJ2-7, with D possibly matching TRBD2 (6 bases). The germline V gene has CDR1 LGHNA and CDR2 YSLEER. The V end was cut by 1 base, the J end by 2 bases, with 15 bases between. The CDR3 is 16 amino acids. CDR3 nucleotides: TGCGCCAGCAGCCAAGTCGGGAGCGGCGGAGCCTACGAGCAGTACTTC. As protein: CASSQVGSGGAYEQYF.

This chain connects TRBV2 to TRBJ2-1, with 10 bases that match TRBD1. This CDR3 comprises 15 residues. From germline, CDR1 is SNHLY and CDR2 FYNNEI. The V gene end was trimmed by 4 bases and the J gene end by 2 bases; junction bases not matched to a gene: 2. The CDR3 bases are TGTGCCAGCAGTGGGGACAGGGGAACCTACAATGAGCAGTTCTTC. Residues: CASSGDRGTYNEQFF.

The chain couples TRBV5-5 to TRBJ1-5; 7 bases map to TRBD1. The CDR3 contains 14 residues. V trimming: 0 bases; J trimming: 7 bases; junction bases outside the gene matches: 4. Germline V gene data show CDR1 as SGHKS and CDR2 as YYEKEE (reference sequence). The CDR3 bases are TGTGCCAGCAGCTTGGAACAGGGGAACCAGCCCCAGCATTTT. Protein: CASSLEQGNQPQHF.

The gene calls are TRBV7-3 and TRBJ2-1; possible D gene TRBD2, 6 bases. The CDR3 has 15 residues. Deletions cut 6 bases from V and 7 bases from J, with 19 bases between. Germline assignment: CDR1 SGHTA and CDR2 FQGTGA. The CDR3 region has the DNA TGTGCCAGCAGTACCGCCCCCGGGAGTGGTAATGAGCAGTTCTTC. Its protein is CASSTAPGSGNEQFF.

There are a few counts of this clone. The genes are TRBV4-1 and TRBJ1-6; D may be TRBD1 (6 bases). Looked up from germline, CDR1 is MGHRA and CDR2 is YSYEKL. The CDR3 is made up of 15 amino acids. V was cut by 1 base and J by 7 bases, with 11 bases left in between. The CDR3 protein is CASSQVAQGNSPLHF. The CDR3 DNA is TGCGCCAGCAGCCAAGTCGCACAGGGCAATTCACCCCTCCACTTT.

This clone has a single count. The V call is TRBV5-5, the J call TRBJ2-4; 10 nucleotides align to TRBD2. The junction had 5 bases not matched to a gene; V was cut back by 1 base and J by 1 base. This CDR3 spans 17 amino acids. Looked up from germline, CDR1 is SGHKS and CDR2 is YYEKEE (reference sequence). In DNA form, the CDR3 reads TGTGCCAGCAGCTTGACTAGCGGGACCTCGGCCAAAAACATTCAGTACTTC. Amino acids: CASSLTSGTSAKNIQYF.

Only one count was recorded for this clone. The J gene is TRBJ2-7, the V gene TRBV7-2, with a tentative D call TRBD2 (6 bases). Germline-derived CDR1 and CDR2 are SGHTA and FQGNSA. This CDR3 is built from 11 residues. Trimming removed 6 bases from V and 6 bases from J, with 9 bases in between. The CDR3 DNA sequence: TGTGCCAGCAGGGAGGGCCTCGAGCAGTACTTC. This gives the protein CASREGLEQYF.

The V gene is TRBV2, the J gene TRBJ1-1, with D tentatively TRBD1 (6 bases). The CDR3 consists of 14 residues. Trimming stripped 6 bases from V and 4 bases from J, with 15 bases between. The V gene's germline CDR1 is SNHLY and CDR2 FYNNEI. The CDR3 loop reads CASRTRGESTEAFF. CDR3 sequence (DNA): TGTGCCAGCAGAACCAGGGGAGAGAGCACTGAAGCTTTCTTT.

The V gene is TRBV9, the J gene TRBJ1-1, with TRBD1 matching over 10 bases. This CDR3 spans 17 amino acids. The germline gives CDR1 SGDLS, CDR2 YYNGEE. The J segment lost 0 bases and the V segment lost 3 bases, leaving 8 bases of the junction unmatched. CDR3 loop: CASSGSRDRGMNTEAFF. The DNA of the CDR3 is TGTGCCAGCAGCGGGTCCCGGGACAGGGGAATGAACACTGAAGCTTTCTTT.